This entry lists 26 T cell receptor beta chains sequenced from one sample in a study of control samples from healthy donors and cancer patients. Assay used: immunoSEQ multiplex PCR; TCRdb lists only in-frame clones, some missing. The sample yields about 180,000 clones, roughly 89% seen once. Specimen: blood. The receptors come from a woman between 50 and 59 years old in good health.

This clone was detected many times. The gene calls are TRBV7-2 and TRBJ1-2; D might be TRBD1 (5 bases). From germline, CDR1 is SGHTA and CDR2 FQGNSA. V lost 1 base to trimming and J lost 4 bases, with 10 bases between them. The CDR3 is made up of 14 amino acids. The CDR3 nucleotides read TGTGCCAGCAGCTTAGAAGGGGTTCTCTATGGCTACACCTTC. Encoded protein: CASSLEGVLYGYTF.

In its sample, this clone was seen a few times. The chain links TRBV12-3 or TRBV12-4 to TRBJ1-1; D gene unclear. With 2 bases removed from V and 1 base from J, the gap between germline ends came to 2 bases. The CDR3 length is 12 residues. The CDR3 bases are TGTGCCAGCAGTTTAAGGAACACTGAAGCTTTCTTT. It translates to CASSLRNTEAFF.

The rearrangement joins TRBV5-1 to TRBJ2-7; 8 nucleotides match TRBD1. The germline CDR1 and CDR2 sequences are SGHRS and YFSETQ. Trimming at V came to 4 bases and at J to 2 bases, leaving 11 bases not matched to a gene. The CDR3 is 16 amino acids. As DNA, the CDR3 is TGCGCCAGCAGCCCCCATGGTCAGGGGGCGGCCTACGAGCAGTACTTC. This gives the protein CASSPHGQGAAYEQYF. Filled out from reference TRBV5-1 and TRBJ2-7, the complete variable domain reads KAGVTQTPRYLIKTRGQQVTLSCSPISGHRSVSWYQQTPGQGLQFLFEYFSETQRNKGNFPGRFSGRQFSNSRSEMNVSTLELGDSALYLCASSPHGQGAAYEQYFGPGTRLTVT.

The chain employs TRBV6-5 and TRBJ2-1; TRBD2 agrees at 9 bases. There are 13 residues in the CDR3. The V and J ends lost 5 bases and 10 bases, in that order; junction bases with no gene match: 6. Germline CDR1 is MNHEY and CDR2 is SVGAGI. The CDR3 loop is CASSPSGMGEQFF. In nucleotides, the CDR3 is TGTGCCAGCAGTCCTAGCGGGATGGGGGAGCAGTTCTTC.

The chain carries TRBV1 and TRBJ2-7; the table's D call, TRBD2, was not checked against the DNA. TRBV1 represents a pseudogene. The CDR3 consists of 15 residues. CDR3 amino acids: CTSSQEGAGSYEQYF. In DNA, the CDR3 is TGCACCAGCAGCCAAGAGGGAGCGGGTTCCTACGAGCAGTACTTC.

A remark on this clone: An end of the junction does not agree with germline; a read error may underlie this. The rearrangement uses TRBV5-8 and TRBJ2-1; 8 bases agree with TRBD2. The CDR3 is 15 amino acids. Germline assignment: CDR1 SGHTS and CDR2 YDEGEE. This chain's CDR3 is CASTLGLGVINEQFF. In DNA, the CDR3 is TGTGCCAGCACCTTGGGACTAGGAGTTATAAACGAGCAGTTCTTC.

This clone was detected only once. The chain is built from TRBV28 and TRBJ1-2; 9 nucleotides match TRBD1. Germline loops: CDR1 MDHEN, CDR2 SYDVKM. J lost 7 bases, V lost 6 bases, and 15 bases had no gene match. The CDR3 is made up of 16 amino acids. CDR3 DNA sequence: TGTGCCAGCAGACCCCAGGGACAGGGTTCTCTGGGTGGCTACACCTTC. Residues: CASRPQGQGSLGGYTF.

The chain carries TRBV4-1 and TRBJ2-2; D uncertain. The CDR3 length is 13 residues. CDR1 is MGHRA, CDR2 YSYEKL, per germline. Trimming removed 6 bases at V and 6 bases at J, with 11 bases between. The CDR3: CASRSEWSGELFF. CDR3 nucleotides: TGCGCCAGCAGATCCGAATGGTCCGGGGAGCTGTTTTTT.

The chain is built from TRBV18 and TRBJ2-7; no clear D. Germline CDR1 KGHSH, CDR2 LQKENI. V lost 5 bases, J lost 9 bases, and 17 bases lay in between. The CDR3 is 13 residues long. CDR3 in DNA: TGTGCCAGCTCAGAGGAGCCCCGCGTTTGGCAGTACTTC. As protein: CASSEEPRVWQYF.

The chain is built from TRBV5-4 and TRBJ2-3, with 11 nucleotides matching TRBD1. The germline gives CDR1 SGHNT, CDR2 YYREEE (reference sequence). V dropped 4 bases and J dropped 6; count of bases not matched to a gene: 16. There are 18 residues in the CDR3. CDR3 sequence: CASSRGTGGPGTGDTQYF. The DNA of the CDR3 is TGTGCCAGCAGCCGTGGGACAGGGGGGCCCGGCACCGGGGATACGCAGTATTTT.

The rearrangement links TRBV28 to TRBJ1-2; 9 bases agree with TRBD1. Per germline, CDR1 MDHEN and CDR2 SYDVKM. The CDR3 sequence is 18 residues long. V dropped 7 bases and J dropped 1; count of bases not matched to a gene: 16. CDR3 nucleotide sequence: TGTGCCAGCAACCTGTTGGGACAGGGCCCTCCCCTTAACTATGGCTACACCTTC. This encodes CASNLLGQGPPLNYGYTF.

The chain combines TRBV7-3 with TRBJ1-6; D unresolved. The germline V gene encodes CDR1 SGHTA and CDR2 FQGTGA. This CDR3 spans 14 amino acids. V dropped 4 bases and J dropped 9 bases, with 13 bases sitting between them. The CDR3 nucleotides are TGTGCCAGCAGCTCCGGCCTGGGAGGTTCACCCCTCCACTTT. This gives the protein CASSSGLGGSPLHF. Combining the CDR3 with reference TRBV7-3 and TRBJ1-6 gives the whole variable domain GAGVSQTPSNKVTEKGKYVELRCDPISGHTALYWYRQSLGQGPEFLIYFQGTGAADDSGLPNDRFFAVRPEGSVSTLKIQRTERGDSAVYLCASSSGLGGSPLHFGNGTRLTVT.

This clone was seen only a few times. The rearrangement joins TRBV28 to TRBJ1-3, with TRBD1 matching over 7 bases. V dropped 6 bases and J dropped 2; count of bases not matched to a gene: 1. The CDR3 totals 13 residues. Germline lookup yields CDR1 MDHEN and CDR2 SYDVKM. The CDR3 loop reads CASSTGAGNTIYF. The CDR3 nucleotides are TGTGCCAGCAGCACAGGGGCTGGAAACACCATATATTTT.

This chain connects TRBV6-5 to TRBJ1-2; D call uncertain. Trimming left V 6 bases short and J 4 bases short, with 12 bases between. The V gene's germline CDR1 is MNHEY and CDR2 SVGAGI. The CDR3 runs 13 residues. The CDR3 reads CASSRGRTYGYTF. The CDR3 bases are TGTGCCAGCAGCAGAGGACGGACCTATGGCTACACCTTC.

The J gene is TRBJ2-3, the V gene TRBV6-2 or TRBV6-3, with 9 nucleotides matching TRBD2. J was trimmed by 3 bases and V by 7 bases; bases with no gene match: 11. The CDR3 totals 16 residues. Germline V lookup: CDR1 MNHEY, CDR2 SVGEGT. The DNA for the CDR3 is TGTGCCAGCACCCCTCTCCCAGCGGGAGGAACAGATACGCAGTATTTT. It translates to CASTPLPAGGTDTQYF.

The genes are TRBV9 and TRBJ2-7, with D possibly TRBD1 on 7 matching bases. Germline-derived CDR1 and CDR2 are SGDLS and YYNGEE. Trimming left V 3 bases short and J 3 bases short, with 19 bases between. This CDR3 is built from 16 residues. DNA for the CDR3: TGTGCCAGCAGCGCCCAGGGGGGCGGGCTTTACTACGAGCAGTACTTC. Residues: CASSAQGGGLYYEQYF.

The chain employs TRBV10-3 and TRBJ1-2, with TRBD1 identical over 11 bases. CDR1 and CDR2 from the germline V gene are ENHRY and SYGVKD. Unmatched junction bases numbered 6, after V lost 8 bases and J lost 7 bases. This CDR3 comprises 13 residues. CDR3 nucleotide sequence: TGTGCCATCGAGGACAGGGGGCAATCTGGCTACACCTTC. Translating gives CAIEDRGQSGYTF.

The table lists this clone with a few counts. This chain links TRBV7-2 with TRBJ1-1, with D possibly being TRBD1 (6 bases). Germline V gives CDR1 SGHTA, CDR2 FQGNSA. CDR3 size: 13 residues. V gave up 5 bases and J gave up 8 bases, with 15 bases separating them. CDR3: CASSPNTGREAFF. The DNA of the CDR3 is TGTGCCAGCAGCCCAAACACAGGGAGGGAAGCTTTCTTT.

This clone was detected only a few times. The rearrangement uses TRBV19 and TRBJ2-1; 11 nucleotides agree with TRBD2. The junction had 9 bases not matched to a gene; V was cut back by 4 bases and J by 7 bases. From germline, CDR1 is LNHDA and CDR2 SQIVND (reference sequence). CDR3 size: 16 residues. In DNA form, the CDR3 reads TGTGCCAGTAGTACCATAGCGGGAGGGCCAGGTAATGAGCAGTTCTTC. It encodes CASSTIAGGPGNEQFF.

The rearrangement joins TRBV9 to TRBJ2-3; D is uncertain. The CDR3 has 14 amino acids. The ends were cut back, 1 base at V and 3 bases at J, with 9 bases in the middle. Germline loops: CDR1 SGDLS, CDR2 YYNGEE. The CDR3 coding sequence is TGTGCCAGCAGCGTATATATCGGGACAGATACGCAGTATTTT. It is translated as CASSVYIGTDTQYF.

V gene TRBV27 combines with J gene TRBJ2-5, with TRBD2 identical over 9 bases. J lost 0 bases, V lost 5 bases, and 13 bases had no gene match. CDR3 length equals 18 residues. The germline gives CDR1 MNHEY, CDR2 SMNVEV (reference sequence). CDR3 sequence reads: CASSPVGVSGSYQETQYF. In DNA form, the CDR3 reads TGTGCCAGCAGTCCCGTGGGGGTTAGCGGGAGCTACCAAGAGACCCAGTACTTC.

This chain uses TRBV28 with TRBJ2-7, with D maybe TRBD1 (5 bases). V gave up 5 bases and J gave up 3 bases, with 11 bases separating them. Germline-derived CDR1 and CDR2 are MDHEN and SYDVKM. This CDR3 is 13 amino acids long. The CDR3 sequence is CASSPGRVYEQYF. The CDR3 coding sequence is TGTGCCAGCAGTCCGGGCAGGGTCTACGAGCAGTACTTC.

The J gene is TRBJ1-2, the V gene TRBV28; TRBD1 aligns across 9 bases. This CDR3 comprises 12 residues. The J segment lost 8 bases and the V segment lost 4 bases, leaving 2 bases of the junction unmatched. Germline-derived CDR1 and CDR2 are MDHEN and SYDVKM. The DNA of the CDR3 is TGTGCCAGCAGTTGGGGACAGGGCGGCTACACCTTC. Protein product: CASSWGQGGYTF.

The chain employs TRBV6-5 and TRBJ1-4, with TRBD1 as a possible D gene (6 bases). The V gene's germline CDR1 is MNHEY and CDR2 SVGAGI. Trimming left V 0 bases short and J 4 bases short, with 12 bases between. The CDR3 spans 16 residues. The DNA for the CDR3 is TGTGCCAGCAGTTACTCCGGGACAATGTTTAATGAAAAACTGTTTTTT. Protein product: CASSYSGTMFNEKLFF.

The rearrangement uses TRBV28 and TRBJ1-4; TRBD1 agrees at 8 bases. CDR3 size: 15 residues. Trimming cost V 5 bases and J 3 bases; bases outside gene matches: 5. The germline CDR1 and CDR2 sequences are MDHEN and SYDVKM. This CDR3 reads CASSRRGRSNEKLFF. In DNA form, the CDR3 reads TGTGCCAGCAGTCGCAGGGGGCGGTCTAATGAAAAACTGTTTTTT.

This clone has only a few counts. The chain employs TRBV28 and TRBJ1-5; D possibly corresponds to TRBD1 (6 bases). This CDR3 is 14 amino acids long. The germline gives CDR1 MDHEN, CDR2 SYDVKM. The V and J ends lost 3 bases and 7 bases respectively, with 13 bases between them. The CDR3 sequence: CASSFQGPGQPQHF. The CDR3 nucleotides are TGTGCCAGCAGTTTCCAGGGGCCCGGACAGCCCCAGCATTTT. Combining the CDR3 with reference TRBV28 and TRBJ1-5 gives the whole variable domain DVKVTQSSRYLVKRTGEKVFLECVQDMDHENMFWYRQDPGLGLRLIYFSYDVKMKEKGDIPEGYSVSREKKERFSLILESASTNQTSMYLCASSFQGPGQPQHFGDGTRLSIL.